This entry is about one TCR beta chain. It has no known antigen specificity. No quality values exist for individual bases; no much larger clone is one base distant. The data derive from a study of cytomegalovirus exposure and HLA in healthy donors (dated by TCRdb to the late 2010s). General notes on the study: According to an earlier analysis of a few hundred of the donors, some 180 million T cells yielded 95 million to 140 million unique TCR beta sequences and about 280 Gb of sequence data. About 310 gigabases of sequencing data and around 87 million unique TCR sequences were included in an early release covering over 600 HLA-typed donors. The genetic ancestry cluster associated with self-reported Caucasian donors included 81% of the 350 to 500 genotyped donors. The study was designed to test whether signatures of past pathogen exposure could be identified by cataloging public T cell receptors. The study used immunosequencing to profile the T cell repertoires of hundreds of subjects and linked those repertoires to cytomegalovirus serostatus. Along with the roughly 670-subject first cohort, a separate validation cohort of over a hundred different subjects was used. To predict cytomegalovirus infection status, the study combined high-throughput TCR immunosequencing, statistical association of individual TCRs with disease status, and machine learning. A later analysis re-analyzed previously published TCR beta repertoires from 600 to 850 donors and added high-resolution HLA genotyping to study TCR occurrence patterns. The later analysis used no new phenotypic data to find candidate immune exposures, relying instead on TCR beta sequences and their occurrence across donors. In an earlier analysis of about 590 of the donors, high-throughput TCR beta sequencing was used to judge whether each TCR beta V gene segment behaved as functional or pseudogenic. Donor age, sex, ethnicity and CMV serostatus were compiled alongside the repertoire data. Genome-wide SNP genotypes for about 65% of the roughly 700 donors were used in a later genetic analysis, which treated that subset as a discovery cohort. All discovery cohort repertoires had been generated on a single sequencing platform. Both class I and class II loci were covered by HLA typing, at four-digit resolution. Typing coverage varied by locus: about 629-640 donors for A, B, C, DRB1 and DQB1; roughly 500 for DQA1; approximately 610 for DPA1; around 490 for DPB1. Because of strong linkage in the cohort, roughly five DR-DQ haplotypes were treated as single units for association and clustering. On average, 235,054 unique TCR beta nucleotide sequences were sequenced per donor among about 400 genotyped donors of the cohort, with 15% to 20% of those sequences being non-productive. Summary of the overall study and its limitations: The classifier was reported to diagnose cytomegalovirus status with high specificity and sensitivity in both the original cohort and the validation cohort. A further reported finding was that TCR beta sequences accurately predicted the HLA-A and HLA-B alleles for most subjects in the first cohort. A later genetic analysis associated a missense DCLRE1C variant with V-gene and J-gene trimming of TCR beta chains, and an independent cohort replicated the association. In a later analysis, most CMV-associated TCR beta chains were found to appear HLA-restricted, with HLA associations seemingly driven largely by CMV exposure. When HLA alleles, especially DR and DQ, strongly co-occurred, attributing TCR associations to individual alleles was difficult. Presence/absence analyses assumed roughly uniform sequencing depth across donors, an assumption that may not hold. The cohort was sequenced for TCR beta chains only, and without alpha or paired-chain data the features that could be detected were limited. About 17 rarely observed V segments, including chromosome 9 orphons, were excluded from the earlier analysis of 550 to 700 of the donors because counts were too low. Compared with the approximately 670-donor mean, donors in an Asian-associated ancestry cluster had fewer N-insertions in productive TCRs, according to a later genetic analysis. For the cohort, immune exposure information was limited to CMV serostatus. Several of the top co-occurrence clusters appeared to be linked to parvovirus B19, influenza, CMV and Epstein-Barr virus, according to a later analysis. Correlated functional status among segregating V segments might be attributable to linkage disequilibrium, but an unknown experimental factor could not be ruled out. At a false discovery rate of 0.05, a later analysis linked around 17,000 TCR beta sequences to specific HLA alleles. In a later analysis, the rate of TCR association differed among HLA loci, with DRB1 alleles having the most associated TCRs and HLA-C alleles having the fewest. Across donors, most TCR sequences were observed very rarely, whereas some public TCRs were present in many individuals. The study gave a list of more than 150 TCR beta chains associated with cytomegalovirus. Some IMGT-functional V segments, including TRBV6-2 and TRBV6-3, could not be distinguished by the 87-base-pair reads and were therefore excluded. In an earlier analysis of approximately 590 of the donors, most TCR beta V segments were observed in productive rearrangements about 90% or about 30% of the time, broadly matching IMGT annotations. The authors suggested that the approach could potentially be generalized to other disease states and immunological phenotypes. In vitro tests confirmed that a few of the cytomegalovirus-associated TCR beta chains recognize cytomegalovirus antigens. In a later analysis, HLA-associated TCR beta chains showed more clonal expansion and lower generation probabilities than non-associated chains that were equally common. HLA typing was unavailable for some donors at each locus, so association tests used only the typed subset. The sequencing pipeline was judged likely to have produced a cluster of highly shared sequence variants as a technical artifact.

V and J are trimmed by 8 bases and 1 base, and the gene matches miss 20 bases of the junction. The germline V gene yields MGHRA for CDR1 and YSYEKL for CDR2. The CDR3 goes from the cysteine to the phenylalanine over 19 residues. Kept here is only the CDR3 DNA, which spans 57 bases and is read in frame from base 1. Libraries were made using the immunoSEQ multiplex PCR assay. For the multiplex PCR, a mixture combining 60 forward primers for TCR Vbeta segments and 13 reverse primers for TCR Jbeta segments was used. The CDR3 region of rearranged TCR beta genes was amplified from genomic DNA by a multiplex PCR assay. The Illumina HiSeq System was used to sequence the amplified TCR beta libraries as 87-base-pair reads. As for the original processing: Across the roughly 670 repertoires, a later analysis counted some 81 million unique TCR beta chains, approximately 10 million of which were shared by at least two donors. Raw reads were error-corrected and collapsed into unique sequences with a nearest-neighbor algorithm that merged closely related sequences to remove PCR and sequencing errors. CDR3 sequences were aligned to IMGT reference sequences to assign V, D and J gene segments. For a sequence to be retained, at least a six-nucleotide match to both a V gene segment and a J gene segment was required. Rearrangements were called productive when the CDR3 lacked stop codons and stayed in frame with V and J; all others were non-productive. Following IMGT convention, CDR3 was defined as the stretch from the second conserved V-encoded cysteine to the conserved J-encoded phenylalanine. Sequences without an unambiguous match to a single V gene segment were excluded from the earlier analysis of about 640 of the donors. An earlier analysis of about 590 of the donors classified V segments as functional when productive rearrangements were above 56.7% and as segregating when the standard deviation between donors was above 5%. A statistical classification framework was built for diagnosing cytomegalovirus status from the catalog of TCR beta chain sequences. V and J gene assignment, in a later analysis, came from comparing TCR nucleotide sequences with IMGT/GENE-DB human TR gene sequences. In a later analysis, CDR3 sequences and most-parsimonious VDJ recombination scenarios were assigned using the TCRdist pipeline. In a later analysis, each TCR beta chain was defined by its CDR3 amino acid sequence together with its V-gene family, and reads without a unique V-gene family were excluded. To address suspected cross-contamination and a sequencing artifact, a later analysis removed several hundred highly shared, low-generation-probability nucleotide sequences. In a later analysis, a clonal expansion index was calculated for each public chain from normalized within-repertoire ranks of inferred template counts. Generation probabilities in a later analysis came from a VDJ recombination model fitted to out-of-frame rearrangements, and those results were checked against IGoR. In a later analysis, TCR-TCR, TCR-HLA and TCR-CMV co-occurrence was scored with hypergeometric tests, and a repertoire-size bias correction was applied to TCR pairs. To estimate false discovery rates, a later analysis permuted the HLA or CMV assignments 20 times. A later analysis grouped co-occurring TCRs with DBSCAN, adding TCRdist sequence similarity when clustering within HLA-allele-positive subsets. Repertoires with fewer than 30,000 or more than 120,000 public chains, plus five repertoires with anomalous nucleotide sharing, were excluded from co-occurrence clustering. This is the immuneACCESS table as TCRdb keeps it, with only in-frame sequences that have V and J called. A part of the clones is gone; compared with another copy, unresolved V genes explain less than half, and the rest is unexplained. The V and J calls and clone size were taken over from that table, and D and trimming were inferred from the DNA. For this sample there are approximately 150,000 clones; 76% appear just once. About 3.1% of the sample rests with the top ten.

The cohort comprised hundreds of healthy bone marrow donors. Cohort members were all nominally healthy when sampled, although unrecorded immune exposures were likely present. The donor was CMV seronegative and belonged to the group of more than 300 seronegative cohort members. Every donor gave a peripheral blood sample, and the peripheral blood mononuclear cells from that sample were used for TCR beta sequencing. The Qiagen DNeasy Blood Extraction Kit was used to extract genomic DNA from the blood cell samples. The sequence derives from a male donor in good health and CMV-seronegative. Material for sequencing was PBMCs. The sequence joins TRBV4-1 to TRBJ2-3; the junction holds 8 bases that match TRBD2. Read as DNA, the sequence is TGCGCCAGCTTGGGGAGGGCGGGGGGAAGGGAGGGGGGCACAGATACGCAGTATTTT. Its translation reads: CASLGRAGGREGGTDTQYF.